A single sample gave rise to the 17 T cell receptor beta chains below, sequenced in a study of shared clonotypes between healthy human individuals (TCRdb year 2020). CD8 naive samples consisted of CD45RO-negative cells that were positively selected for CCR7, yielding a CD45RA+CCR7+ population without TemRA cells. Library generation was performed with the immunoSEQ multiplex PCR assay. TCRdb limited this immuneACCESS table to in-frame rearrangements with V and J called. A share of clones is missing; checked studies link under half to unresolved V genes, and the rest is unexplained. The table for this sample lists around 2.1 million clones; about 92% of them were counted only once. The biggest ten clones account for around 1.7% of the sample. Sequencing was done on a sample of naive CD8+ T cells from PBMCs. Reading the label with the study, this specimen's cell subset or site is: CD45RA+CCR7+. The receptors were sampled from a man aged 18 to 30 in good health. Some clones in this sample may be carry-over from other donors' samples.

The rearrangement joins TRBV19 to TRBJ1-2; TRBD1 is a possible D gene (6 bases). This CDR3 is built from 15 residues. Germline V gene lookup returns CDR1 LNHDA and CDR2 SQIVND (reference sequence). V lost 3 bases, J lost 2 bases, and 13 bases lay in between. The CDR3 nucleotides are TGTGCCAGTAGTATCACAGGGATACTCAACTATGGCTACACCTTC. Translation gives CASSITGILNYGYTF.

In the case of this clone: The same CDR3 arises from other DNA sequences in this sample as well. The chain employs TRBV5-1 and TRBJ1-1; D unresolved. CDR3 size: 11 residues. V dropped 0 bases and J dropped 7 bases, with 4 bases sitting between them. Germline V gene data show CDR1 as SGHRS and CDR2 as YFSETQ. The chain's CDR3 is CASSLGGEAFF. The CDR3 region has the DNA TGCGCCAGCAGCTTGGGGGGTGAAGCTTTCTTT.

The chain employs TRBV28 and TRBJ2-7; 7 bases agree with TRBD2. The CDR3 has 14 amino acids. V gave up 3 bases and J gave up 4 bases; unmatched junction bases: 6. Looked up from germline, CDR1 is MDHEN and CDR2 is SYDVKM. CDR3 nucleotide sequence: TGTGCCAGCAGTTTCCCAGGACTAGTTTACGAGCAGTACTTC. Its translation is CASSFPGLVYEQYF. Looking up the rest from reference TRBV28 and TRBJ2-7 gives the full variable domain: DVKVTQSSRYLVKRTGEKVFLECVQDMDHENMFWYRQDPGLGLRLIYFSYDVKMKEKGDIPEGYSVSREKKERFSLILESASTNQTSMYLCASSFPGLVYEQYFGPGTRLTVT.

The DNA for the CDR3 is TGTGCCAGCAGCTTAGCGCCTGTCCGGGGCTACACCTTC. Its translation is CASSLAPVRGYTF. V usage is TRBV7-9 and J usage is TRBJ1-2; D gene unclear. This CDR3 contains 13 residues. Germline lookup yields CDR1 SEHNR and CDR2 FQNEAQ (reference sequence). Trimming removed 0 bases at V and 8 bases at J, with 10 bases between. Full variable domain (outside the CDR3, taken from reference TRBV7-9 and TRBJ1-2): DTGVSQNPRHKITKRGQNVTFRCDPISEHNRLYWYRQTLGQGPEFLTYFQNEAQLEKSRLLSDRFSAERPKGSFSTLEIQRTEQGDSAMYLCASSLAPVRGYTFGSGTRLTVV.

Here the CDR3 DNA reads TGTGCCAGCAGTTATGAACTGGGGGCGCGGTATGGCTACACCTTC. Translation: CASSYELGARYGYTF. The V call is TRBV6-5, the J call TRBJ1-2, with D tentatively TRBD1 (6 bases). This CDR3 region has 15 residues. CDR1 and CDR2 (germline): MNHEY, SVGAGI. The V end was cut by 3 bases, the J end by 5 bases, with 16 bases between.

The chain has TRBV28 and TRBJ2-1, with 8 bases that match TRBD2. V gave up 6 bases and J gave up 10 bases; unmatched junction bases: 5. This CDR3 spans 12 amino acids. Germline CDR1 and CDR2: MDHEN and SYDVKM. The CDR3: CASRISGIEQFF. The CDR3 nucleotides are TGTGCCAGCAGGATTAGCGGGATAGAGCAGTTCTTC.

J is TRBJ1-5 and V is TRBV7-8, with 7 bases fitting TRBD1. The junction had 7 bases not matched to a gene; V was cut back by 5 bases and J by 3 bases. Germline CDR1 SGHVS, CDR2 FQNEAQ. The CDR3 extends over 15 amino acids. CDR3 sequence: CASSRDRVINQPQHF. CDR3 DNA sequence: TGTGCCAGCAGCCGCGACAGGGTTATCAATCAGCCCCAGCATTTT.

The chain couples TRBV11-2 to TRBJ2-7; no clear D gene. Deletions cut 4 bases from V and 4 bases from J, with 8 bases between. The CDR3 extends over 12 amino acids. Germline CDR1 reads SGHAT; CDR2 reads FQNNGV. DNA for the CDR3: TGTGCCAGCAGCTCAGGCGTGTACGAGCAGTACTTC. Its translation: CASSSGVYEQYF.

The gene calls are TRBV2 and TRBJ2-7, with D maybe TRBD2 (6 bases). The CDR3 totals 14 residues. Germline-derived CDR1 and CDR2 are SNHLY and FYNNEI. Trimming pared 3 bases from V and 2 bases from J, leaving 11 bases between. CDR3 bases: TGTGCCAGCAGTGAGTGGGGAGGAGCCTACGAGCAGTACTTC. Amino acids: CASSEWGGAYEQYF.

The chain's CDR3 is CASSLGAGPEYF. The CDR3 DNA follows: TGTGCCAGCAGTTTGGGCGCAGGGCCGGAGTACTTC. The chain combines TRBV28 with TRBJ2-7, with D possibly TRBD1 on 5 matching bases. Trimming removed 3 bases at V and 11 bases at J, with 14 bases between. The germline V gene encodes CDR1 MDHEN and CDR2 SYDVKM. CDR3 length: 12 amino acids.

The chain employs TRBV11-3 and TRBJ2-5; D is tentatively TRBD1 or TRBD2 (5 bases each). The CDR3 is 15 amino acids. Germline CDR1 reads SGHNT; CDR2 reads YENEEA. V gave up 3 bases and J gave up 5 bases, with 16 bases separating them. The CDR3, as DNA: TGTGCCAGCAGCTTCGGGGACGGAGAGTTTGAGACCCAGTACTTC. Protein product: CASSFGDGEFETQYF.

The J gene is TRBJ2-1, the V gene TRBV19, with a weak D call TRBD2 (5 bases). Germline V gene data show CDR1 as LNHDA and CDR2 as SQIVND (reference sequence). The CDR3 is 15 amino acids. The V gene lost 6 bases and the J gene lost 4 bases, with 16 bases spanning the gap. This CDR3 reads CASSPSRGQYNEQFF. In DNA form, the CDR3 reads TGTGCCAGTAGCCCCTCTCGCGGGCAATACAATGAGCAGTTCTTC.

V gene TRBV10-3 combines with J gene TRBJ2-3; 9 bases line up with TRBD2. From germline, CDR1 is ENHRY and CDR2 SYGVKD. The CDR3 loop spans 16 amino acids. V lost 3 bases to trimming and J lost 2 bases; unmatched junction nucleotides: 6. CDR3 sequence reads: CAISDVAGVVTDTQYF. CDR3 DNA: TGTGCCATCAGTGATGTAGCGGGAGTTGTCACAGATACGCAGTATTTT.

This chain links TRBV27 with TRBJ2-3; D might be TRBD1 (6 bases). V was clipped by 5 bases and J by 6 bases, with 21 bases between them. Germline loops: CDR1 MNHEY, CDR2 SMNVEV (reference sequence). The CDR3 contains 16 residues. The CDR3, as DNA: TGTGCCAGCAGTCCGAGGCTACAGGGTAGCGTTGATACGCAGTATTTT. It specifies CASSPRLQGSVDTQYF.

The V and J genes are TRBV4-1 and TRBJ1-4, with D uncertain. Trimming took off 2 bases at V and 5 bases at J, with 12 bases between the two ends. CDR3 length: 15 residues. Germline V lookup: CDR1 MGHRA, CDR2 YSYEKL. The CDR3 here is CASSQRSGPNEKLFF. DNA of the CDR3: TGCGCCAGCAGCCAACGGAGCGGACCAAATGAAAAACTGTTTTTT.

V and J are TRBV6-1 and TRBJ1-3; 7 bases match TRBD1. Trimming removed 7 bases from V and 0 bases from J; junction bases left unmatched: 6. Germline V gives CDR1 MNHNS, CDR2 SASEGT. The CDR3 totals 15 residues. CDR3 protein: CASIAGGFSGNTIYF. CDR3 DNA: TGTGCCAGCATCGCAGGGGGGTTCTCTGGAAACACCATATATTTT.

V usage is TRBV10-2 and J usage is TRBJ2-3; no firm D call. The V gene's germline CDR1 is WSHSY and CDR2 SAAADI. The CDR3 spans 16 residues. Trimming pared 6 bases from V and 2 bases from J, leaving 18 bases between. CDR3: CASRGYGEWVTDTQYF. The CDR3 DNA is TGCGCCAGCAGGGGGTATGGCGAGTGGGTCACAGATACGCAGTATTTT.